Listed below are T cell receptor beta chains from one sample, sequenced in a study of tissue T cells after allogeneic stem cell transplantation. Here immunoSEQ multiplex PCR was the method, and the copy in TCRdb shows in-frame clones only, minus some. The sample yields some 25,000 clones, less than 85% seen once. Sample: tissue from the ileum, taken at autopsy. Source of these receptors: a female donor aged 60 or older with lung cancer. Both conserved end residues are part of each CDR3. D genes are given only for firm matches. Clone size appears in some rows only: once, few, many, or a class for an expanded clone.

>.|TRBV7-9|.|TRBJ1-4
CASSWRGPNEKLFF
TGTGCCAGCAGCTGGCGTGGGCCTAATGAAAAACTGTTTTTT
>.|TRBV12-5|.|TRBJ1-6
CASGLVLGRQINSPLHF
TGTGCTAGTGGTTTGGTACTGGGGAGGCAGATCAATTCACCCCTCCACTTT
>.|TRBV19|TRBD1|TRBJ2-1
CASRDDARQGVRGEQFF
TGTGCCAGTAGAGACGATGCCCGACAGGGGGTACGGGGTGAGCAGTTCTTC
>.|TRBV20-1|.|TRBJ1-3
CSARVEAGPLF
TGCAGTGCTAGAGTAGAGGCGGGACCACTTTTT
>.|TRBV7-2|.|TRBJ1-5
CASSLGPDGNQPQHF
TGTGCCAGCAGCTTAGGTCCGGACGGGAATCAGCCCCAGCATTTT
>.|TRBV7-8|.|TRBJ1-1
CASSFEGSLNTEAFF
TGTGCCAGCAGCTTCGAAGGGTCTTTGAACACTGAAGCTTTCTTT
>.|TRBV4-1|.|TRBJ2-5
CASSQGEGDPQYF
TGCGCCAGCAGCCAAGGAGAGGGGGATCCCCAGTACTTC
>.|TRBV11-3|.|TRBJ2-5
CASERTDQETQYF
TGTGCCAGCGAGCGGACCGACCAAGAGACCCAGTACTTC
>.|TRBV5-4|TRBD2|TRBJ2-1
CASSRLAETNNEQFF
TGTGCCAGCAGCCGACTAGCAGAGACCAACAATGAGCAGTTCTTC
>.|TRBV29-1|.|TRBJ1-2
CSVEVGPGGARGGYTF
TGCAGCGTTGAAGTCGGACCGGGGGGCGCGAGAGGCGGCTACACCTTC
>.|TRBV18|.|TRBJ2-5
CASSPLRGGAETQYF
TGTGCCAGCTCACCATTGAGAGGGGGTGCGGAGACCCAGTACTTC
>.|TRBV7-2|.|TRBJ2-5
CASSLVGQATNQETQYF
TGTGCCAGCAGCTTAGTCGGGCAGGCAACGAACCAAGAGACCCAGTACTTC
>.|TRBV5-1|.|TRBJ1-2
CASSLGGRANYGYTF
TGCGCCAGCAGCTTGGGAGGGCGAGCTAACTATGGCTACACCTTC
>.|TRBV3-1/TRBV3-2|TRBD1|TRBJ2-1
CASSQDIVRGPHNEQFF
TGTGCCAGCAGCCAAGATATTGTGAGGGGGCCTCACAATGAGCAGTTCTTC
>.|TRBV7-2|.|TRBJ2-7
CASSLSRSLGEQYF
TGTGCCAGCAGCTTAAGCAGATCCCTCGGCGAGCAGTACTTC
>.|TRBV11-3|.|TRBJ1-3
CASSLARASGNTIYF
TGTGCCAGCAGCTTAGCCAGGGCCTCTGGAAACACCATATATTTT
>.|TRBV19|.|TRBJ1-2
CASNGGQSYGYTF
TGTGCCAGTAACGGGGGGCAGAGCTATGGCTACACCTTC
>.|TRBV7-6|TRBD2|TRBJ2-1
CASSFPAGGGRNEQFF
TGTGCCAGCAGCTTTCCAGCGGGAGGGGGGAGGAATGAGCAGTTCTTC
>few|TRBV28|.|TRBJ2-7
CASTHLNAYEQYF
TGTGCCAGCACCCACCTTAACGCATACGAGCAGTACTTC
>.|TRBV11-3|TRBD1|TRBJ1-1
CASSSSRTGRTEAFF
TGTGCCAGCAGCTCGAGTAGGACAGGGAGGACTGAAGCTTTCTTT
>.|TRBV30|TRBD2|TRBJ2-1
CAWSGSLAVSYNEQFF
TGTGCCTGGAGTGGCTCACTAGCGGTCTCCTACAATGAGCAGTTCTTC
>.|TRBV4-2|TRBD2|TRBJ2-5
CASSQDGGSVRGEETQYF
TGTGCCAGCAGCCAAGATGGCGGGAGCGTACGGGGCGAAGAGACCCAGTACTTC
>once|TRBV20-1|.|TRBJ1-2
CSASESLGVGRGYTF
TGCAGTGCTAGTGAGTCCCTCGGGGTGGGAAGAGGCTACACCTTC
>.|TRBV7-2|TRBD2|TRBJ2-7
CASSQLAGGVQYF
TGTGCCAGCAGCCAACTAGCGGGAGGGGTGCAGTACTTC
>once|TRBV4-2|TRBD1|TRBJ2-2
CASSLRTGVGTGELFF
TGTGCCAGCAGCCTACGGACAGGGGTGGGGACCGGGGAGCTGTTTTTT
>.|TRBV28|.|TRBJ2-7
CASRSHGNYEQYF
TGTGCCAGCAGGTCTCACGGCAACTACGAGCAGTACTTC
>.|TRBV21-1|.|TRBJ2-1
CASTLEPIRGQGTYNEQFF
TGTGCCAGCACACTCGAGCCTATTCGGGGACAGGGGACCTACAATGAGCAGTTCTTC
>.|TRBV7-2|.|TRBJ2-2
CASSLSFPGELFF
TGTGCCAGCAGCTTATCCTTTCCCGGGGAGCTGTTTTTT
>.|TRBV21-1|.|TRBJ2-7
CASSKDSRTASSYEQYF
TGTGCCAGCAGCAAAGACAGCCGGACGGCTAGCTCCTACGAGCAGTACTTC
>.|TRBV12-3/TRBV12-4|.|TRBJ1-1
CASNHPSGPEAFF
TGTGCCAGCAATCATCCCTCGGGCCCTGAAGCTTTCTTT
>.|TRBV4-2|.|TRBJ2-7
CASSQVGAYEQYF
TGTGCCAGCAGCCAAGTCGGAGCCTACGAGCAGTACTTC